This T cell receptor beta chain was retrieved from a study of naive and memory T cell subsets. The germline V gene encodes CDR1 MNHNY and CDR2 SVGAGI (reference sequence). Trimming stripped 0 bases from V and 7 bases from J, with 11 bases between. This CDR3 is 14 amino acids long. In its sample, this clonotype was seen a few times. Both TRBC1 and TRBC2 were covered by a beta constant-region primer of two equimolar oligonucleotides. Ligated cDNA was amplified by four rounds of PCR with nested alpha and beta constant-region primers and SP2. TCRdb independently ran MiXCR on the UMI-ligation and nested PCR reads; one entry per CDR3 protein. The data hold about 120,000 distinct CDR3 sequences, with 36% observed a single time. Four subsets defined by CD45RA and CD27 were sorted after CD3, CD4, CD8 and live/dead staining.

Sequenced material: central memory CD4+ T cells from blood. The V call is TRBV6-6, the J call TRBJ2-3, with D tentatively TRBD2 (5 bases). The sequence derives from a human donor in good health. The DNA for the CDR3 is TGTGCCAGCAGTTACTCGTCGGGGTCGAATACGCAGTATTTT. Translated, it gives CASSYSSGSNTQYF.